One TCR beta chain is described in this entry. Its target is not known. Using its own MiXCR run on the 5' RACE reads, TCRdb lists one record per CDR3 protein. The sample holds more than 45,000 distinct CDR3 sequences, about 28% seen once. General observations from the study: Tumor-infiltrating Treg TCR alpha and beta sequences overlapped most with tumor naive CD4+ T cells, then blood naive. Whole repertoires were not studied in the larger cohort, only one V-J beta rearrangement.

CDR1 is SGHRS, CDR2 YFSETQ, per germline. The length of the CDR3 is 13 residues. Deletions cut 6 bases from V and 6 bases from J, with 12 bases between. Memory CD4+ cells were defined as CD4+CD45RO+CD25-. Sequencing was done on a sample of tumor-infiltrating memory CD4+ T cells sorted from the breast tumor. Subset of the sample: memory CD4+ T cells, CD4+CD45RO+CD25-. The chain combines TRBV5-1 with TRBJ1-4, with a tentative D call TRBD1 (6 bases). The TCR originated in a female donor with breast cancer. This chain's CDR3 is CASTDSRDEKLFF. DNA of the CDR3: TGCGCCAGCACGGACAGCCGGGATGAAAAACTGTTTTTT.